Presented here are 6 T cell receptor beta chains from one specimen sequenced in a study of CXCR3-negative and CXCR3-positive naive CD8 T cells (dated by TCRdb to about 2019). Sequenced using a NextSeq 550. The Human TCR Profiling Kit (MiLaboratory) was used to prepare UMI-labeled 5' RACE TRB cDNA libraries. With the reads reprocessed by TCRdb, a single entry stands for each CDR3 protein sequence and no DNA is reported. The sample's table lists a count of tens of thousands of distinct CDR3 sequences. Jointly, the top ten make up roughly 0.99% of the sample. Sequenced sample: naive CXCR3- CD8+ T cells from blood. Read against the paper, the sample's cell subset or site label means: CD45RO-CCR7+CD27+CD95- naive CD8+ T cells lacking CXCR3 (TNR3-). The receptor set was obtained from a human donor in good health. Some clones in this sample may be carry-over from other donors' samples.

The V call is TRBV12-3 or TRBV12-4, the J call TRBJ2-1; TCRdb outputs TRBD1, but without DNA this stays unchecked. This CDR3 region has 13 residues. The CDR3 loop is CASSPNRVHEQFF.

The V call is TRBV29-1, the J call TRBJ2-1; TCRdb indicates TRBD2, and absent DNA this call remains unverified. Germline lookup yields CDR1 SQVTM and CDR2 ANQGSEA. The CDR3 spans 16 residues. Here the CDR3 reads CSVEGGGGLVSDEQFF.

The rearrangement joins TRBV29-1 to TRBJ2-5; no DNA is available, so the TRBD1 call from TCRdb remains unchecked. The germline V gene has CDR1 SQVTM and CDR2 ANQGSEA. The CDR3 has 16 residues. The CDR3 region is CSVGGVYGEPQETQYF. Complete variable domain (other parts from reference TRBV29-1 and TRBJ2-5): SAVISQKPSRDICQRGTSLTIQCQVDSQVTMMFWYRQQPGQSLTLIATANQGSEATYESGFVIDKFPISRPNLTFSTLTVSNMSPEDSSIYLCSVGGVYGEPQETQYFGPGTRLLVL.

CDR3 region: CASSQDSQPQHF. V and J are TRBV3-2 and TRBJ1-5. TRBV3-2 is given as a pseudogene. The CDR3 has 12 residues.

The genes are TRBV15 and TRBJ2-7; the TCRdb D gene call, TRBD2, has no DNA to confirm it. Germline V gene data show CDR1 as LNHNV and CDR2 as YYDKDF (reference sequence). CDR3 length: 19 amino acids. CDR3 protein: CATSRDIAAGGDSPYEQYF. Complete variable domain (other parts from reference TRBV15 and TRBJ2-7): DAMVIQNPRYQVTQFGKPVTLSCSQTLNHNVMYWYQQKSSQAPKLLFHYYDKDFNNEADTPDNFQSRRPNTSFCFLDIRSPGLGDTAMYLCATSRDIAAGGDSPYEQYFGPGTRLTVT.

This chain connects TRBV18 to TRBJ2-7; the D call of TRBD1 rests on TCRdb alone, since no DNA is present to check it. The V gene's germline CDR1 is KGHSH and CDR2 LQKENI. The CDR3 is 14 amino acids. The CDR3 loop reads CASSPRTGENEQYF.